This T cell receptor (beta chain) was sequenced during a study of blood T cell repertoires in COVID-19. On the study more broadly: Nucleic acid was either cDNA or gDNA, and it came from T cells, B-cell-depleted T cells, or PBMCs.

Per germline, CDR1 SGDLS and CDR2 YYNGEE. Trimming took off 4 bases at V and 6 bases at J, with 14 bases between the two ends. The CDR3 consists of 14 residues. Study processing details: Cell counts per sample came from amplifying reference gene primers. Clones were sequenced by immunoSEQ multiplex PCR, and TCRdb holds only the in-frame ones, with some missing. The V and J calls and clone size come from that table; D and trimming were worked out from the DNA. The repertoire holds a few hundred thousand clones, with approximately 80% as singletons. This TCR came from a human donor in a cohort sampled during active COVID-19. V and J are TRBV9 and TRBJ2-1; no clear D. The specimen was peripheral blood. The CDR3 coding sequence is TGTGCCAGCAGCCTACTAACGGCAACCAATGAGCAGTTCTTC. Translating gives CASSLLTATNEQFF.